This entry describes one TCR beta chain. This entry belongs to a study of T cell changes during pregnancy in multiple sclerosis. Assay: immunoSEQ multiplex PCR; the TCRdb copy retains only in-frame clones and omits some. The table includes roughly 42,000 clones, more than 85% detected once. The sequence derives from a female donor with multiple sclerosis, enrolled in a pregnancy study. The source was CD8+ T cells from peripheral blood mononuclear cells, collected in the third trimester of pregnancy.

The CDR3 nucleotides are TGTGCCAGCAGCTTAGGCCCGGACAGGGGGGGAAATGGCTACACCTTC. Translation: CASSLGPDRGGNGYTF. The chain uses TRBV7-3 and TRBJ1-2; 10 bases match TRBD1. V lost 2 bases to trimming and J lost 6 bases; unmatched junction nucleotides: 9. The germline gives CDR1 SGHTA, CDR2 FQGTGA. The CDR3 totals 16 residues. Using reference TRBV7-3 and TRBJ1-2 for the parts outside the CDR3, the full variable domain is GAGVSQTPSNKVTEKGKYVELRCDPISGHTALYWYRQSLGQGPEFLIYFQGTGAADDSGLPNDRFFAVRPEGSVSTLKIQRTERGDSAVYLCASSLGPDRGGNGYTFGSGTRLTVV.